This TCR beta chain was documented in a study of blood T cell repertoires in COVID-19. At the level of the study: Donors in the United States, Italy and Spain gave samples during acute or convalescent COVID-19. T cells, B-cell-depleted T cells, or PBMCs provided the cDNA or gDNA that served as material.

Methods used by the authors: Estimation of nucleated cell counts relied on the amplification of reference gene primers. Some clones are missing from TCRdb's copy, which holds only in-frame ones; the method was immunoSEQ multiplex PCR. That table gives V, J and clone size, and the DNA gave D and trimming. The repertoire has some 250,000 clones, about four fifths of them found once; the top ten carry about 3.4%. The sequence derives from a woman aged 18-30 years with acute or convalescent COVID-19. Sequencing input: peripheral blood.

The CDR3 region has the DNA TGTGCCAGCAGGGATGGCTCTGGAAACACCATATATTTT. Amino acid sequence: CASRDGSGNTIYF. The V gene is TRBV19, the J gene TRBJ1-3; possible D gene TRBD1, 5 bases. The CDR3 runs to 13 residues. The V end was cut by 9 bases, the J end by 0 bases, with 9 bases between. Germline loops: CDR1 LNHDA, CDR2 SQIVND (reference sequence).